This section outlines one TCR beta chain sequence together with its context. Its antigen is undetermined. The sample is drawn from a study of shared clonotypes between healthy human individuals. Study findings and constraints: Larger richness was generally estimated for naive than memory subsets. Shared clonotypes across all four donors exceeded non-shared ones in generation probability.

Measured with immunoSEQ multiplex PCR; TCRdb has only the in-frame clones, and not every one. The sample records about 1 million clones, 65% to 75% being singletons. The V gene's germline CDR1 is MNHNY and CDR2 SVGAGI (reference sequence). J gave up 13 bases and V 6 bases, and 14 bases lay outside the gene matches. This CDR3 has 13 residues. The rearrangement joins TRBV6-6 to TRBJ1-1; 7 nucleotides line up with TRBD1. This clonotype was sampled from a man aged 18 to 29 in good health. Sequencing was performed on memory CD4+ T cells sorted from blood. Subset of the sample: CD45RA-negative fraction. DNA of the CDR3: TGTGCCAGCAGCAGGACAGGCATGGAGAGCCTTTTCTTT. Amino acid sequence: CASSRTGMESLFF.